Below are 5 T cell receptor beta chains sequenced from a single sample in a study of beta chain features in type 1 diabetes. Isolated RNA was reverse transcribed in full, so expressed TCRB transcripts were sequenced. Sequenced by immunoSEQ multiplex PCR; TCRdb stores in-frame clones only, minus some. The table has 220,000 or so clones, under 70% seen once. The sample comprised naive CD4+ T cells from blood. These receptors were taken from a man aged 25 to 40 in good health.

The chain recombines TRBV7-9 with TRBJ2-1, with 13 bases fitting TRBD2. The germline V gene encodes CDR1 SEHNR and CDR2 FQNEAQ (reference sequence). V shed 5 bases and J 9 bases; nucleotides not matched to a gene: 10. CDR3 size: 16 residues. CDR3 nucleotides: TGTGCCAGCAGCCCGCATGGACTAGCGGGAGTAGGTGAGCAGTTCTTC. Translated, it gives CASSPHGLAGVGEQFF.

This clone was seen only a few times. The chain recombines TRBV7-9 with TRBJ2-1; D is undetermined. The CDR3 extends over 15 amino acids. The germline CDR1 and CDR2 sequences are SEHNR and FQNEAQ (reference sequence). Trimming took off 8 bases at V and 0 bases at J, with 14 bases between the two ends. The CDR3 reads CASLSATSSYNEQFF. CDR3 in DNA: TGTGCCAGCCTCTCGGCGACCAGCTCCTACAATGAGCAGTTCTTC.

This clone was recorded a few times. The gene calls are TRBV30 and TRBJ2-2; D is unclear. Deletions cut 0 bases from V and 4 bases from J, with 9 bases between. The CDR3 consists of 14 residues. Germline lookup yields CDR1 GTSNPN and CDR2 SVGIG (reference sequence). The CDR3 DNA reads TGTGCCTGGAGTGTAGGCTTGCCCACCGGGGAGCTGTTTTTT. Protein sequence: CAWSVGLPTGELFF. Using reference TRBV30 and TRBJ2-2 for the parts outside the CDR3, the full variable domain is SQTIHQWPATLVQPVGSPLSLECTVEGTSNPNLYWYRQAAGRGLQLLFYSVGIGQISSEVPQNLSASRPQDRQFILSSKKLLLSDSGFYLCAWSVGLPTGELFFGEGSRLTVL.

This chain connects TRBV6-5 to TRBJ2-3; D possibly uses TRBD1 or TRBD2 (5 bases each). The CDR3 has 15 residues. Looked up from germline, CDR1 is MNHEY and CDR2 is SVGAGI. V was pared by 0 bases and J by 2 bases, with 9 bases between. The CDR3 sequence: CASSYSGGITDTQYF. CDR3 bases: TGTGCCAGCAGTTACTCTGGGGGTATCACAGATACGCAGTATTTT.

The chain joins TRBV4-3 to TRBJ2-1; D is unclear. Germline loops: CDR1 LGHNA, CDR2 YSLEER. CDR3 length equals 17 residues. V lost 0 bases to trimming and J lost 3 bases, with 15 bases between them. CDR3 in DNA: TGCGCCAGCAGCCAAGATCAAACCAGCTGGATCTACAATGAGCAGTTCTTC. Translated, it gives CASSQDQTSWIYNEQFF.